These 27 T cell receptor beta chains were all obtained from the same sample, sequenced in a study of glioma-infiltrating T cells after dendritic cell vaccination. The method was immunoSEQ multiplex PCR; TCRdb's version includes in-frame clones alone and lacks a portion of them. The sample records about 92,000 clones, about nine tenths being singletons. The sample here was blood, taken before dendritic cell vaccination. All receptors come from a human donor with glioblastoma.

V and J are TRBV28 and TRBJ1-5; D call uncertain. The CDR3 contains 14 residues. V was shortened by 3 bases and J by 1 base, with 7 bases between the two germline ends. Per the germline V gene, CDR1 is MDHEN and CDR2 is SYDVKM. CDR3: CASSLRRSNQPQHF. CDR3 in DNA: TGTGCCAGCAGTTTGAGGAGGAGCAATCAGCCCCAGCATTTT.

The chain combines TRBV7-6 with TRBJ1-3; 7 bases are a match to TRBD1. Germline trimming cut 3 bases from V and 0 bases from J; bases unmatched to any gene: 8. The CDR3 has 17 amino acids. Per germline, CDR1 SGHVS and CDR2 FNYEAQ. CDR3 protein: CASSLRQGVSSGNTIYF. CDR3 DNA sequence: TGTGCCAGCAGCTTGCGTCAGGGGGTATCCTCTGGAAACACCATATATTTT.

The CDR3 sequence is CASSRLAEGSYEQYF. DNA for the CDR3: TGTGCCAGCAGTCGACTAGCGGAGGGATCCTACGAGCAGTACTTC. J is TRBJ2-7 and V is TRBV7-9, with TRBD2 identical over 9 bases. J gave up 1 base and V 6 bases, and 7 bases lay outside the gene matches. Per germline, CDR1 SEHNR and CDR2 FQNEAQ (reference sequence). The CDR3 consists of 15 residues.

The chain recombines TRBV7-6 with TRBJ2-5, with 11 bases matching TRBD2. This CDR3 region has 18 residues. CDR1 and CDR2 from the germline V gene are SGHVS and FNYEAQ. V trimming: 1 base; J trimming: 3 bases; junction bases outside the gene matches: 10. CDR3 sequence: CASSLGEPGLAAKETQYF. CDR3 nucleotides: TGTGCCAGCAGCTTAGGTGAACCGGGACTAGCGGCCAAAGAGACCCAGTACTTC.

This clone was found a few times. The chain couples TRBV19 to TRBJ1-1; 9 bases are shared with TRBD1. The CDR3 loop spans 14 amino acids. Trimming cost V 6 bases and J 5 bases; bases outside gene matches: 7. Germline V gene sequence: CDR1 LNHDA, CDR2 SQIVND (reference sequence). This CDR3 reads CASSGDRAKTEAFF. Here the CDR3 DNA reads TGTGCCAGTAGCGGGGACAGGGCTAAGACTGAAGCTTTCTTT.

This clone was observed a few times. The chain links TRBV5-1 to TRBJ1-3, with 7 bases fitting TRBD1. V dropped 3 bases and J dropped 3; count of bases not matched to a gene: 6. Per germline, CDR1 SGHRS and CDR2 YFSETQ. There are 15 residues in the CDR3. The CDR3 sequence is CASSSGQANGNTIYF. CDR3 in DNA: TGCGCCAGCAGCTCCGGACAGGCAAATGGAAACACCATATATTTT.

The rearrangement uses TRBV28 and TRBJ1-2; D is unresolved. CDR1 is MDHEN and CDR2 is SYDVKM in the germline V gene. The CDR3 is made up of 14 amino acids. V was pared by 7 bases and J by 0 bases, with 12 bases between. This CDR3 reads CASTPHGANYGYTF. The CDR3 DNA sequence: TGTGCCAGCACCCCTCACGGAGCTAACTATGGCTACACCTTC.

This chain links TRBV6-6 with TRBJ2-1; TRBD2 aligns across 8 bases. Germline loops: CDR1 MNHNY, CDR2 SVGAGI (reference sequence). With 4 bases clipped from V and 0 bases from J, the junction kept 5 bases outside the gene matches. The CDR3 has 16 amino acids. The CDR3 loop is CASSSFLAGSYNEQFF. Written as DNA, the CDR3 is TGTGCCAGCAGTTCGTTCCTAGCGGGCTCCTACAATGAGCAGTTCTTC.

The chain is built from TRBV25-1 and TRBJ2-7; a weak D match, TRBD1 (6 bases). The CDR3 is 14 amino acids. Germline values: CDR1 MGHDK, CDR2 SYGVNS. Trimming pared 1 base from V and 2 bases from J, leaving 9 bases between. This CDR3 is CASSELGQPYEQYF. The DNA for the CDR3 is TGTGCCAGCAGTGAATTGGGACAACCCTACGAGCAGTACTTC.

The CDR3 protein is CATLRGAHQPQHF. CDR3 nucleotides: TGTGCCACCCTCCGGGGGGCCCATCAGCCCCAGCATTTT. The chain employs TRBV28 and TRBJ1-5, with D perhaps matching TRBD1 (6 bases). Per germline, CDR1 MDHEN and CDR2 SYDVKM. V lost 10 bases and J 5 bases, leaving 15 bases between the germline ends. This CDR3 is built from 13 residues.

The chain employs TRBV5-1 and TRBJ2-7; tentative D call: TRBD2 (5 bases). Germline V gene lookup returns CDR1 SGHRS and CDR2 YFSETQ. Trimming stripped 6 bases from V and 4 bases from J, with 14 bases between. The CDR3 loop spans 13 amino acids. CDR3: CASNVEGAYEQYF. CDR3 in DNA: TGCGCCAGCAATGTCGAGGGCGCGTACGAGCAGTACTTC.

CDR3 coding DNA: TGTGCCAGCAGGCCGGTGCAGGGGCCGAACACTGAAGCTTTCTTT. Protein product: CASRPVQGPNTEAFF. The rearrangement uses TRBV7-8 and TRBJ1-1; D might be TRBD1 (6 bases). V lost 6 bases and J 1 base, leaving 15 bases between the germline ends. The CDR3 has 15 residues. Germline assignment: CDR1 SGHVS and CDR2 FQNEAQ.

The chain couples TRBV7-3 to TRBJ2-5; 9 bases match TRBD2. The germline gives CDR1 SGHTA, CDR2 FQGTGA. V lost 1 base and J lost 1; bases outside the gene matches: 4. There are 16 residues in the CDR3. The CDR3 DNA reads as TGTGCCAGCAGCTTAAGTGAGCGGGGGGTCCAAGAGACCCAGTACTTC. It is translated as CASSLSERGVQETQYF.

The chain carries TRBV2 and TRBJ1-1, with TRBD1 as a possible D gene (6 bases). Germline V CDR1 and CDR2: SNHLY, FYNNEI. Trimming stripped 3 bases from V and 0 bases from J, with 8 bases between. The CDR3 runs to 14 residues. Written as DNA, the CDR3 is TGTGCCAGCAGTGAGAACAGGGTGAACACTGAAGCTTTCTTT. Residues: CASSENRVNTEAFF.

This chain uses TRBV29-1 with TRBJ2-5; possibly TRBD1 for D (6 bases). Germline V CDR1 and CDR2: SQVTM, ANQGSEA. V lost 0 bases and J lost 0, with 11 bases in between. The CDR3 is made up of 15 amino acids. The CDR3 loop reads CSVEDLGTNQETQYF. The CDR3 coding sequence is TGCAGCGTTGAAGATCTGGGGACAAACCAAGAGACCCAGTACTTC.

The chain combines TRBV6-5 with TRBJ1-3; TRBD1 aligns across 7 bases. Germline V gene lookup returns CDR1 MNHEY and CDR2 SVGAGI. With V trimmed by 0 bases and J by 2 bases, 4 bases remained unmatched. This CDR3 has 16 amino acids. CDR3 in DNA: TGTGCCAGCAGTTACTCGATGCAGGGGGCTGGAAACACCATATATTTT. Amino acid sequence: CASSYSMQGAGNTIYF.

This sequence joins TRBV5-6 and TRBJ1-3; unclear D gene. Per germline, CDR1 SGHDT and CDR2 YYEEEE. V was clipped by 0 bases and J by 4 bases, with 14 bases between them. The CDR3 spans 16 residues. CDR3 sequence (DNA): TGTGCCAGCAGCTTGGCCGGAGGAACCGGCGGAAACACCATATATTTT. Amino acid sequence: CASSLAGGTGGNTIYF.

The chain carries TRBV5-1 and TRBJ1-5; 7 bases map to TRBD1. Germline CDR1 SGHRS, CDR2 YFSETQ. V was clipped by 0 bases and J by 0 bases; unmatched bases: 3. The CDR3 covers 16 residues. The CDR3 DNA is TGCGCCAGCAGCTTGGAGGGACAGAGTAGCAATCAGCCCCAGCATTTT. Encoded protein: CASSLEGQSSNQPQHF.

The rearrangement joins TRBV6-1 to TRBJ2-4; tentative D call: TRBD2 (6 bases). V was clipped by 2 bases and J by 5 bases, with 16 bases between them. Looked up from germline, CDR1 is MNHNS and CDR2 is SASEGT. The CDR3 is 16 amino acids. The CDR3 loop reads CASSEWGGNEENIQYF. The CDR3 region has the DNA TGTGCCAGCAGTGAATGGGGCGGGAATGAAGAAAACATTCAGTACTTC.

Only one count was recorded for this clone. The gene calls are TRBV2 and TRBJ1-2; 9 bases are a match to TRBD1. Germline trimming cut 3 bases from V and 2 bases from J; bases unmatched to any gene: 4. In germline, CDR1 is SNHLY, CDR2 FYNNEI. This CDR3 is 15 amino acids long. CDR3 region: CASSDTGGANYGYTF. The CDR3 bases are TGTGCCAGCAGTGATACAGGGGGCGCCAACTATGGCTACACCTTC. Looking up the rest from reference TRBV2 and TRBJ1-2 gives the full variable domain: EPEVTQTPSHQVTQMGQEVILRCVPISNHLYFYWYRQILGQKVEFLVSFYNNEISEKSEIFDDQFSVERPDGSNFTLKIRSTKLEDSAMYFCASSDTGGANYGYTFGSGTRLTVV.

V and J are TRBV27 and TRBJ2-5, with 10 nucleotides matching TRBD1. The CDR3 sequence is 16 residues long. V gave up 3 bases and J gave up 5 bases; unmatched junction bases: 9. CDR1 is MNHEY and CDR2 is SMNVEV in the germline V gene (reference sequence). The DNA of the CDR3 is TGTGCCAGCAGTTTGGGGGCCGGGACAGGGGAGGAGACCCAGTACTTC. Encoded protein: CASSLGAGTGEETQYF.

The genes are TRBV5-1 and TRBJ1-1, with 8 nucleotides matching TRBD1. The CDR3 is 14 residues long. CDR1 and CDR2 (germline): SGHRS, YFSETQ. After removal of 5 bases from V and 6 bases from J, the junction contained 9 bases not matched to a gene. The DNA of the CDR3 is TGCGCCAGCAGGCCGCAGGGGGCTTTCGCTGAAGCTTTCTTT. As protein: CASRPQGAFAEAFF.

The chain employs TRBV2 and TRBJ2-3; 10 nucleotides agree with TRBD2. CDR1 and CDR2 from the germline V gene are SNHLY and FYNNEI. The ends lost 2 bases at V and 3 bases at J; junction bases unmatched: 5. The CDR3 has 16 amino acids. CDR3 region: CASSEMSSGGTDTQYF. The CDR3 region has the DNA TGTGCCAGCAGTGAAATGTCTAGCGGGGGAACAGATACGCAGTATTTT.

The gene calls are TRBV5-1 and TRBJ1-1; a weak D match, TRBD1 (5 bases). The CDR3 consists of 15 residues. V gave up 3 bases and J gave up 0 bases, with 12 bases separating them. The V gene's germline CDR1 is SGHRS and CDR2 YFSETQ. The CDR3 nucleotides read TGCGCCAGCAGCTGGCAGGGTATCCTGAACACTGAAGCTTTCTTT. Protein product: CASSWQGILNTEAFF.

The chain combines TRBV27 with TRBJ2-7; 10 positions match TRBD2. Germline assignment: CDR1 MNHEY and CDR2 SMNVEV (reference sequence). The V segment lost 5 bases and the J segment 3 bases; nucleotides outside the gene matches: 4. CDR3 size: 14 residues. The CDR3 coding sequence is TGTGCCAGCAGTCTAGCGGGAGATTTCTACGAGCAGTACTTC. Amino acid sequence: CASSLAGDFYEQYF.

CDR3 region: CASSLAANYGYTF. The CDR3 bases are TGCGCCAGCAGCTTGGCTGCGAACTATGGCTACACCTTC. The chain is built from TRBV5-1 and TRBJ1-2, with D hard to call. Between the trimmed V and J ends, which lost 0 bases and 2 bases, there was a span of 5 bases. The CDR3 runs to 13 residues. The germline gives CDR1 SGHRS, CDR2 YFSETQ. The full variable domain, rest sourced from reference TRBV5-1 and TRBJ1-2, is KAGVTQTPRYLIKTRGQQVTLSCSPISGHRSVSWYQQTPGQGLQFLFEYFSETQRNKGNFPGRFSGRQFSNSRSEMNVSTLELGDSALYLCASSLAANYGYTFGSGTRLTVV.

The rearrangement joins TRBV30 to TRBJ2-1; 13 bases are a match to TRBD2. The CDR3 runs to 17 residues. Germline CDR1 is GTSNPN and CDR2 is SVGIG (reference sequence). Losses at the gene ends were 3 bases for V and 8 bases for J; bases not matched to a gene: 13. This CDR3 is CAWRGTSGRATVHEQFF. Here the CDR3 DNA reads TGTGCCTGGAGGGGAACTAGCGGGAGGGCCACCGTACATGAGCAGTTCTTC.